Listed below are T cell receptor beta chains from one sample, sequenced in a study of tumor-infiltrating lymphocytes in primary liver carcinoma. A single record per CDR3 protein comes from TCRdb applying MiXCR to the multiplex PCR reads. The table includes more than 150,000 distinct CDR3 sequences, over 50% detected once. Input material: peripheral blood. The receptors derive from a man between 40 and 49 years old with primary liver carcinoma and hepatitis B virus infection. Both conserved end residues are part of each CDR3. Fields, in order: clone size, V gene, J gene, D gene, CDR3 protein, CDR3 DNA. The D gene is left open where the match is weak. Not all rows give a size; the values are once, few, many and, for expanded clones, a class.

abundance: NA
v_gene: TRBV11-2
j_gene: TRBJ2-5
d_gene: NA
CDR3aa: CASSLSQAQETKYF
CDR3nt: TGTGCCAGCAGTTTATCCCAGGCCCAAGAGACCAAGTACTTC

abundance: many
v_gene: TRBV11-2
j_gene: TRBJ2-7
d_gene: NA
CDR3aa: CASSLGGREYEQYF
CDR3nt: TGTGCCAGCAGCTTAGGGGGGCGAGAATACGAGCAGTACTTC

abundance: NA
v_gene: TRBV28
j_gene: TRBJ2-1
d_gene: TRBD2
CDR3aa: CASLGSGMFYNEQFF
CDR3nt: TGTGCCAGCCTAGGGAGCGGGATGTTCTACAATGAGCAGTTCTTC

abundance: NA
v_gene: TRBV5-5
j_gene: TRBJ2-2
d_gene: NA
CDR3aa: CVSTSGAGEMIELFF
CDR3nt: TGTGTCAGCACTTCCGGGGCAGGGGAAATGATTGAGCTGTTTTTT

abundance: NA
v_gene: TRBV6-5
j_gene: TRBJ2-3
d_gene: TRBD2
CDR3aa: CASSTPNLAGGSLTDTQYF
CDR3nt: TGTGCCAGCAGTACACCCAACTTAGCGGGAGGTTCCCTCACAGATACGCAGTATTTT

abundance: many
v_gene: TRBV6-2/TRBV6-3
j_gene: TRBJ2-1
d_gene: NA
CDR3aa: CATLGPLLEQFF
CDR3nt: TGTGCCACCCTAGGCCCACTCCTCGAGCAGTTCTTC

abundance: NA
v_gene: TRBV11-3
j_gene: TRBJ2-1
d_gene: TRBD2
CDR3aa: CAGSLDIRLAMGEQFF
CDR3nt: TGTGCCGGCAGCTTGGATATCCGACTAGCCATGGGCGAGCAATTCTTC

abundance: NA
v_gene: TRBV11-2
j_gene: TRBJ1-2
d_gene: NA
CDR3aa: CTSSDGLEYGYTF
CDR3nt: TGTACCAGCAGCGACGGACTCGAGTATGGCTACACCTTC

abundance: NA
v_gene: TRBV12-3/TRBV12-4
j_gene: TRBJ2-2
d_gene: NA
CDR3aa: CASSLGLRYTGELFF
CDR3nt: TGTGCCAGCAGCCTGGGCCTTAGATACACCGGGGAGCTGTTTTTT

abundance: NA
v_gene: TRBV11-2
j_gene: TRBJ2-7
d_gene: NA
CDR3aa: CASSLTDGAYEKYF
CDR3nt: TGTGCCAGCAGCTTAACCGACGGGGCTTACGAGAAGTATTTC

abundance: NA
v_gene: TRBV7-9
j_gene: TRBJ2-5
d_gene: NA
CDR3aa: CASSFGSQDTQYF
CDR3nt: TGTGCCAGCAGCTTCGGTAGTCAGGATACCCAGTACTTC

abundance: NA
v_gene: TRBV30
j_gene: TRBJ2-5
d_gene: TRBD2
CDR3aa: CAWRAASGRASRETQYF
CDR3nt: TGTGCCTGGAGAGCCGCTAGCGGGAGGGCCAGTAGGGAGACCCAGTACTTC

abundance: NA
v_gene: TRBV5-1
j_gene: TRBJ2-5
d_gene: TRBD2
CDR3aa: CASSLATTSGGPQETQYF
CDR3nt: TGCGCCAGCAGCTTGGCTACGACTAGCGGGGGCCCGCAAGAGACCCAGTACTTC

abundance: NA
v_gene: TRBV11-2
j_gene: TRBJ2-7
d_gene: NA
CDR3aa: CASSTSGTPGGEQYF
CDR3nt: TGTGCCAGCAGCACGTCCGGGACGCCGGGTGGCGAGCAGTACTTC

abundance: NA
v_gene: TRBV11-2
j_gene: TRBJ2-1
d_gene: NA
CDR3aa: CASSLPLRSYNGQFF
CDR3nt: TGTGCCAGCAGCTTACCACTTAGGTCCTACAATGGGCAGTTCTTC

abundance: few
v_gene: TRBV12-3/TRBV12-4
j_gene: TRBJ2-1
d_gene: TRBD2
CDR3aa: CASTRGLAGPPDF
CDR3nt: TGTGCCAGCACCCGGGGACTAGCGGGGCCCCCAGACTTC

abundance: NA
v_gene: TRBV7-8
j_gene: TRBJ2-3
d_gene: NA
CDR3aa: CASSFVVDTQYF
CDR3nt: TGTGCCAGCAGCTTCGTAGTAGATACGCAGTATTTT

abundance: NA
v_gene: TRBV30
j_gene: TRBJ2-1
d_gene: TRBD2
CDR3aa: CAWDGSGHYNEQFF
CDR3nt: TGTGCCTGGGATGGTAGCGGGCACTACAATGAGCAGTTCTTC

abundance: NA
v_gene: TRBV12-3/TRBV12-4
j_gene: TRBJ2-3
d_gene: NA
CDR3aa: CASSSPGRLETQYF
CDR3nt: TGTGCCAGCAGTTCCCCTGGCAGGTTGGAAACGCAGTATTTT

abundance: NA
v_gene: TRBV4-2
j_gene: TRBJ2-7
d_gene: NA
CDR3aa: CAGSQYDRAGYEQYF
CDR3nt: TGTGCCGGCAGCCAATATGACCGCGCAGGATACGAACAGTACTTC

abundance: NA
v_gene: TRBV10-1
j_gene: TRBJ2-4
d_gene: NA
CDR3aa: CASSPMGVGIQYF
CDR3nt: TGCGCCAGCAGCCCTATGGGGGTTGGCATTCAGTACTTC

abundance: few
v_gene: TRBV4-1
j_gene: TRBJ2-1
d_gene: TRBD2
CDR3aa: CASSQGRLAARNEQFF
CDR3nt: TGCGCCAGCAGCCAAGGTAGACTAGCGGCAAGGAATGAGCAGTTCTTC

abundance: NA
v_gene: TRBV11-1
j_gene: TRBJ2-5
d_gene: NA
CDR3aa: CARNPKDRSQETQYF
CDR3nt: TGTGCCAGGAACCCTAAGGACAGATCTCAAGAGACCCAGTACTTC

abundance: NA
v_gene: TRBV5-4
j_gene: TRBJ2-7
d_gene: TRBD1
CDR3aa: CASSTLGQAAYEQYF
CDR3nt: TGTGCCAGCAGCACCCTCGGACAGGCCGCCTACGAGCAGTACTTC

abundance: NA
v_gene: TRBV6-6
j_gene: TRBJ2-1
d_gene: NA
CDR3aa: CASSDAPYFLLF
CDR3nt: TGTGCCAGCAGCGACGCGCCTTATTTTTTGCTCTTC

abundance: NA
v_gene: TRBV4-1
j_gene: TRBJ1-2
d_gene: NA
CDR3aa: CASSLITGYGYTF
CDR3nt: TGCGCCAGCAGCCTAATAACGGGCTATGGCTACACCTTC

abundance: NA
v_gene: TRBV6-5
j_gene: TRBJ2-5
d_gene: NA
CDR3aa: CASSYSVRETQYF
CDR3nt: TGTGCCAGCAGTTACTCGGTGCGAGAGACCCAGTACTTC

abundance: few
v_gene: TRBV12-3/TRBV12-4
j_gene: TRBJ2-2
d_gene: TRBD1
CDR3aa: CASSQGQTNTGELFF
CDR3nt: TGTGCCAGCAGCCAGGGACAGACGAACACCGGGGAGCTGTTTTTT

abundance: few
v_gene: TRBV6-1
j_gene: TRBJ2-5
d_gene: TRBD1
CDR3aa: CANKPRDRGETQYF
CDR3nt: TGTGCCAACAAGCCCCGGGACAGGGGAGAGACCCAGTACTTC

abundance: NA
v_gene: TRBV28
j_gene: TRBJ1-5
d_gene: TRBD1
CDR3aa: CASRDHRGGQPQHF
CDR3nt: TGTGCCAGCAGAGATCACAGGGGGGGCCAGCCCCAGCATTTT

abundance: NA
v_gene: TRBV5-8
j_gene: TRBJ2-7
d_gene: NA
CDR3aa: CASRRRDSYEQYF
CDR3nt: TGTGCCAGCAGGCGACGGGACTCCTACGAGCAGTACTTC

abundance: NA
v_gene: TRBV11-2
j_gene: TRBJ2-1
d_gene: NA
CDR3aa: CASSLVPLAGEYNGQFF
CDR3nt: TGTGCCAGCAGCTTAGTCCCACTAGCAGGAGAATACAATGGGCAGTTCTTC

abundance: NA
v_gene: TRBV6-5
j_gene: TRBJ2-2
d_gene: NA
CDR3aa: CASSSGSSNTGELFF
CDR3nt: TGTGCCAGCAGTTCTGGCTCATCGAACACCGGGGAGCTGTTTTTT

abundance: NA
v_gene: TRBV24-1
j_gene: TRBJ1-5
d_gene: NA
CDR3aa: CATSASGGNQPQHF
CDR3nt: TGTGCCACCAGTGCCAGTGGTGGAAATCAGCCCCAGCATTTT

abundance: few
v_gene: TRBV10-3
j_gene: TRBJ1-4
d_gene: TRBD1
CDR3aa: CATSTGQWATNEKLFF
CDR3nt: TGTGCCACCTCGACAGGGCAATGGGCAACTAATGAAAAACTGTTTTTT